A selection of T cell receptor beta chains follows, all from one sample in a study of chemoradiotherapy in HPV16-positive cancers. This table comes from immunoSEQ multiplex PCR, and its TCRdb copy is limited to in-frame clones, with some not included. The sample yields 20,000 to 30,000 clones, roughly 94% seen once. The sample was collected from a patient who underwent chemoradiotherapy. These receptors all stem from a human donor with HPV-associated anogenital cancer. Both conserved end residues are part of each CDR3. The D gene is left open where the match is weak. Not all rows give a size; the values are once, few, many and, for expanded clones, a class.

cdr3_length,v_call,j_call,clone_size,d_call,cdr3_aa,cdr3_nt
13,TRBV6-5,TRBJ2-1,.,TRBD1,CASRDRIHNEQFF,TGTGCCAGTCGGGACAGGATTCACAATGAGCAGTTCTTC
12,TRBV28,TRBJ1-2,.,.,CASSSTRYGYTF,TGTGCCAGCAGTTCGACTCGCTATGGCTACACCTTC
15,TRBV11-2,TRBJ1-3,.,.,CASSHAPELGNTIYF,TGTGCCAGCAGCCACGCCCCGGAGCTCGGAAACACCATATATTTT
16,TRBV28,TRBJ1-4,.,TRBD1,CASSSTGFGPREKLFF,TGTGCCAGCAGTTCGACAGGGTTCGGCCCAAGGGAAAAACTGTTTTTT
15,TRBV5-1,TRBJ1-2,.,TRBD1,CASSSGGTESYGYTF,TGCGCCAGCAGCTCGGGTGGGACAGAATCCTATGGCTACACCTTC
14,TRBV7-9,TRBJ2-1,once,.,CASSLPPEAFEQFF,TGTGCCAGCAGCTTGCCTCCTGAGGCTTTTGAGCAGTTCTTC
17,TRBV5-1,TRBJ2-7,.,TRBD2,CASSFVLLAGENYEQYF,TGCGCCAGCAGCTTCGTTCTCTTAGCGGGAGAGAATTACGAGCAGTACTTC
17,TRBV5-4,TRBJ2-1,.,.,CASSGGGGLQPYNEQFF,TGTGCCAGCAGCGGGGGGGGCGGGCTGCAACCTTACAATGAGCAGTTCTTC
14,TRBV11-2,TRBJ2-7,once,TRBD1,CASSSQGPAYEQYF,TGTGCCAGCAGCTCACAGGGGCCTGCCTACGAGCAGTACTTC
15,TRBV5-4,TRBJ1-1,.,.,CASSLAAGMNTEAFF,TGTGCCAGCAGCTTGGCCGCGGGGATGAACACTGAAGCTTTCTTT
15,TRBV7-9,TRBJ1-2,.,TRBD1,CASSLVGQGYYGYTF,TGTGCCAGCAGCTTAGTGGGACAGGGGTACTATGGCTACACCTTC
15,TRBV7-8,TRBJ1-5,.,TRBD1,CASSLLDRAHQPQHF,TGTGCCAGCAGCTTACTGGACAGGGCTCATCAGCCCCAGCATTTT
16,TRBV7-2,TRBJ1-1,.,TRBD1,CASSIDRGRMNTEAFF,TGTGCCAGCAGCATCGACAGGGGCCGGATGAACACTGAAGCTTTCTTT
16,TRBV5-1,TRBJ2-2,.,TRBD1,CASSFLTGGATGELFF,TGCGCCAGCAGCTTTTTGACAGGGGGCGCCACCGGGGAGCTGTTTTTT
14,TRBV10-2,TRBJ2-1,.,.,CASSEKVSYNEQFF,TGCGCCAGCAGTGAGAAGGTCTCCTACAATGAGCAGTTCTTC
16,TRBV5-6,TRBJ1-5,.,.,CASSERGPWGVQPQHF,TGTGCCAGCAGTGAACGGGGGCCGTGGGGGGTTCAGCCCCAGCATTTT
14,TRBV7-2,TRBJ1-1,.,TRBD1,CASSFTGAGTEAFF,TGTGCCAGCAGCTTTACAGGGGCGGGGACTGAAGCTTTCTTT
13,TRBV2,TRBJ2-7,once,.,CASQTTHSYEQYF,TGTGCCAGCCAGACTACCCACTCCTACGAGCAGTACTTC
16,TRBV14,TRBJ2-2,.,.,CASSQDSGENTGELFF,TGTGCCAGCAGCCAAGATTCAGGGGAGAACACCGGGGAGCTGTTTTTT
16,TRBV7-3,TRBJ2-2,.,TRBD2,CASSPRGGADTGELFF,TGTGCCAGCAGCCCCCGGGGGGGAGCGGACACCGGGGAGCTGTTTTTT
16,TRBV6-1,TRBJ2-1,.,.,CASSEWGPDPYNEQFF,TGTGCCAGCAGTGAATGGGGGCCTGACCCCTACAATGAGCAGTTCTTC
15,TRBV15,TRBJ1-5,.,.,CATSRDAGGIQPQHF,TGTGCCACCAGCAGAGACGCAGGCGGAATTCAGCCCCAGCATTTT
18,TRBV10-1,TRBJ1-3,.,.,CASSEPPSPGGRGNTIYF,TGCGCCAGCAGTGAGCCCCCTTCCCCTGGGGGTCGGGGGAACACCATATATTTT
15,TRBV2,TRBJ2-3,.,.,CASKYAGLSTDTQYF,TGTGCCAGCAAGTACGCGGGCCTTAGCACAGATACGCAGTATTTT
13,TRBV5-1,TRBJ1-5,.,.,CASSLIPDQPQHF,TGCGCCAGCAGCTTGATCCCAGATCAGCCCCAGCATTTT
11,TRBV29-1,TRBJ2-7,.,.,CSPGAHYEQYF,TGCAGCCCTGGGGCGCACTACGAGCAGTACTTC
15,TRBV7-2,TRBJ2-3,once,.,CASSLGQERGDTQYF,TGTGCCAGCAGCTTAGGACAGGAGAGGGGAGATACGCAGTATTTT
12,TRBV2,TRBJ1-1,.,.,CASRDTGTEAFF,TGTGCCAGCAGGGACACAGGGACTGAAGCTTTCTTT
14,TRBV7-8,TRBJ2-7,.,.,CASSPRRGVEDAHF,TGTGCCAGCAGCCCACGACGAGGGGTAGAGGATGCGCACTTC
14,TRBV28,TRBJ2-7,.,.,CASSLRTVTYEQYF,TGTGCCAGCAGTTTAAGGACGGTGACCTACGAGCAGTACTTC